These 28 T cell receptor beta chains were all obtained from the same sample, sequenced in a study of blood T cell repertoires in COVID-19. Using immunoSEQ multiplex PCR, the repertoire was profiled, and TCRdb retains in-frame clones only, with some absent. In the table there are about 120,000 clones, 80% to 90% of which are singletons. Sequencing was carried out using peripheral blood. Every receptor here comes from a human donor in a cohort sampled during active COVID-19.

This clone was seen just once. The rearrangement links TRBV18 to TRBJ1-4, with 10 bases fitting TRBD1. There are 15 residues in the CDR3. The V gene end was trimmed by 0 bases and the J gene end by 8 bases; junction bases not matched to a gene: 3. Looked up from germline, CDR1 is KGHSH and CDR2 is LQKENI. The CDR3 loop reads CASSPPDRGTEKLFF. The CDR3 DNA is TGTGCCAGCTCACCACCGGACAGGGGGACCGAAAAACTGTTTTTT.

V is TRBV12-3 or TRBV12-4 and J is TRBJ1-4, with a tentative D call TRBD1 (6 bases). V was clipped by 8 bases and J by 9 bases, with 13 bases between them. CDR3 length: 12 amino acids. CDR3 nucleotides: TGTGCCAGCTCAACAGGGTCGCAAAAACTGTTTTTT. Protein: CASSTGSQKLFF.

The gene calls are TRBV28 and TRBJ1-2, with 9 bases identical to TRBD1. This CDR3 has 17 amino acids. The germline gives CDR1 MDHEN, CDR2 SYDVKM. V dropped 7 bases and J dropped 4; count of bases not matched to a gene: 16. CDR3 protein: CASTPGTGRRRGYGYTF. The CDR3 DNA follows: TGTGCCAGCACCCCCGGGACAGGGAGAAGAAGGGGCTATGGCTACACCTTC.

The chain's CDR3 is CASSQDRGSGANVLTF. Here the CDR3 DNA reads TGCGCCAGCAGCCAAGATAGGGGCTCTGGGGCCAACGTCCTGACTTTC. This chain uses TRBV4-1 with TRBJ2-6; D possibly corresponds to TRBD1 (5 bases). Per germline, CDR1 MGHRA and CDR2 YSYEKL. With 0 bases removed from V and 0 bases from J, the gap between germline ends came to 6 bases. This CDR3 spans 16 amino acids.

The chain's CDR3 is CASRTGWAGELFF. The DNA for the CDR3 is TGTGCCAGCCGGACAGGGTGGGCCGGGGAGCTGTTTTTT. This rearrangement joins TRBV6-5 to TRBJ2-2; 8 nucleotides agree with TRBD1. The CDR3 sequence is 13 residues long. The germline V gene has CDR1 MNHEY and CDR2 SVGAGI. Trimming took 8 bases from V and 6 from J; bases not matched to a gene: 5.

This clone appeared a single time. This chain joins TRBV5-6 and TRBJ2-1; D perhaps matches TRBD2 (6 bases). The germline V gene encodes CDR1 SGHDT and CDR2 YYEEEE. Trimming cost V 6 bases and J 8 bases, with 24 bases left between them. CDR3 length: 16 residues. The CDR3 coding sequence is TGTGCCAGCACCCTGGGGAGTGGTTTAGCGGCTTATGAGCAGTTCTTC. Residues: CASTLGSGLAAYEQFF. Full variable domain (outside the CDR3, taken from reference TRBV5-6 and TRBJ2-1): DAGVTQSPTHLIKTRGQQVTLRCSPKSGHDTVSWYQQALGQGPQFIFQYYEEEERQRGNFPDRFSGHQFPNYSSELNVNALLLGDSALYLCASTLGSGLAAYEQFFGPGTRLTVL.

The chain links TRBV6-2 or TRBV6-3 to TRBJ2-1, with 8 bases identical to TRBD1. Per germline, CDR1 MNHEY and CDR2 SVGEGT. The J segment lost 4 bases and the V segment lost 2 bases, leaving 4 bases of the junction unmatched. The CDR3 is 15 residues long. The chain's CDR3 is CASSYIQGAYNEQFF. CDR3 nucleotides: TGTGCCAGCAGTTACATTCAGGGGGCGTACAATGAGCAGTTCTTC.

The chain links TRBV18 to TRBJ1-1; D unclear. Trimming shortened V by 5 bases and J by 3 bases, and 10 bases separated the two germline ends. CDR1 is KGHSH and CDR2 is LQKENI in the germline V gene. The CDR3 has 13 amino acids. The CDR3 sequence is CASSASRDTEAFF. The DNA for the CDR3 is TGTGCCAGCTCAGCGTCCCGAGACACTGAAGCTTTCTTT. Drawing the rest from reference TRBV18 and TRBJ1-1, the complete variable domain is NAGVMQNPRHLVRRRGQEARLRCSPMKGHSHVYWYRQLPEEGLKFMVYLQKENIIDESGMPKERFSAEFPKEGPSILRIQQVVRGDSAAYFCASSASRDTEAFFGQGTRLTVV.

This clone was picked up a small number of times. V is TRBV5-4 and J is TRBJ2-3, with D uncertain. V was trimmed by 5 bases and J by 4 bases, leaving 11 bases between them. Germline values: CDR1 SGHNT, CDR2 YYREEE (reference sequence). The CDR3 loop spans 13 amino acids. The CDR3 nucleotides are TGTGCCAGCAGAAACCTACCCCCAGATACGCAGTATTTT. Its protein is CASRNLPPDTQYF.

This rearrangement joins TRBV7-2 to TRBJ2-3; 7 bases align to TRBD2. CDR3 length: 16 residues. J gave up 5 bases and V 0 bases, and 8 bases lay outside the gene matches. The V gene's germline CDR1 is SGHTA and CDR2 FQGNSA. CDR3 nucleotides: TGTGCCAGCAGCTTAGCCCAGGGACTACGTCAAGATACGCAGTATTTT. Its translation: CASSLAQGLRQDTQYF. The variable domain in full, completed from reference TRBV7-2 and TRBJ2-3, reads GAGVSQSPSNKVTEKGKDVELRCDPISGHTALYWYRQSLGQGLEFLIYFQGNSAPDKSGLPSDRFSAERTGGSVSTLTIQRTQQEDSAVYLCASSLAQGLRQDTQYFGPGTRLTVL.

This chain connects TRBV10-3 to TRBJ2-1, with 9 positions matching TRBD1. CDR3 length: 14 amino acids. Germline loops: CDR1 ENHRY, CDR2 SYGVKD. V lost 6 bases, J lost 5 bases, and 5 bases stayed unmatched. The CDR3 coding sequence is TGTGCCATCAGCTCGGGACAGGGTCACAATGAGCAGTTCTTC. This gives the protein CAISSGQGHNEQFF.

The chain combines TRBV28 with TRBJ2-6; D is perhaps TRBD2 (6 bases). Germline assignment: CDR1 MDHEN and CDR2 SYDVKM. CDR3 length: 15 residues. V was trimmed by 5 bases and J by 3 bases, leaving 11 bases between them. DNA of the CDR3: TGTGCCAGCAGTGGCGGGGAAGTTGGGGCCAACGTCCTGACTTTC. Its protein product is CASSGGEVGANVLTF. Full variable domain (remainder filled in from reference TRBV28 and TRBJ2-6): DVKVTQSSRYLVKRTGEKVFLECVQDMDHENMFWYRQDPGLGLRLIYFSYDVKMKEKGDIPEGYSVSREKKERFSLILESASTNQTSMYLCASSGGEVGANVLTFGAGSRLTVL.

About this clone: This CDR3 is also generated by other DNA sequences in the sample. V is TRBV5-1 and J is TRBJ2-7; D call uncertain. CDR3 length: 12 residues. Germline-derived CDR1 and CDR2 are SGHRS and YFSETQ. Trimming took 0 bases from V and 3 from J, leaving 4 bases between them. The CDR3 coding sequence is TGCGCCAGCAGCTTGGATCGCTACGAGCAGTACTTC. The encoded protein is CASSLDRYEQYF. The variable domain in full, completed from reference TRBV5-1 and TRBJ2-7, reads KAGVTQTPRYLIKTRGQQVTLSCSPISGHRSVSWYQQTPGQGLQFLFEYFSETQRNKGNFPGRFSGRQFSNSRSEMNVSTLELGDSALYLCASSLDRYEQYFGPGTRLTVT.

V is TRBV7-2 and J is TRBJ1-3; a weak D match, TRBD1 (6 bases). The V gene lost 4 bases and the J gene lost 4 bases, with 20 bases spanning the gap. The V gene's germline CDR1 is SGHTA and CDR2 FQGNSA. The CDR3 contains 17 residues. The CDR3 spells CASSSIGGGGIGNTIYF. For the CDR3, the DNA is TGTGCCAGCAGCTCCATAGGGGGGGGAGGGATCGGAAACACCATATATTTT.

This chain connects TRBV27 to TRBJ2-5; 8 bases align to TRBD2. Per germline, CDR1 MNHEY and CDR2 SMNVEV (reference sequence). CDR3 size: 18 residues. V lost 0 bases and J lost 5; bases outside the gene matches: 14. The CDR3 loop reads CASSLSPPYRGGRETQYF. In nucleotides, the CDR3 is TGTGCCAGCAGTTTATCCCCTCCGTATCGGGGGGGCCGGGAGACCCAGTACTTC.

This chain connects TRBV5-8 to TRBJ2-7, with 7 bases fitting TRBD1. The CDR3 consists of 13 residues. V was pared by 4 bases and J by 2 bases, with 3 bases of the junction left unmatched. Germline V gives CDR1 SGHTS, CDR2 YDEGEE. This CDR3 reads CASSRDSPYEQYF. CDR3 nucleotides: TGTGCCAGCAGCCGGGACAGTCCCTACGAGCAGTACTTC.

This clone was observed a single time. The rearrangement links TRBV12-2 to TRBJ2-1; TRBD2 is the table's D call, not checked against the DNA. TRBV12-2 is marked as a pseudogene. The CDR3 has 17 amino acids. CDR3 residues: CASRLTSGGPSYNEQFF. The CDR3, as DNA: TGTGCAAGTCGCTTGACTAGCGGGGGCCCTTCCTACAATGAGCAGTTCTTC.

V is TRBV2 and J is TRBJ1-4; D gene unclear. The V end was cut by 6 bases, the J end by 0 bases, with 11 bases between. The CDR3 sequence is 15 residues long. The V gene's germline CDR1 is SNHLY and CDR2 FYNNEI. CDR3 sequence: CASSDYGTTNEKLFF. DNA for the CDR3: TGTGCCAGCAGCGACTACGGGACAACTAATGAAAAACTGTTTTTT.

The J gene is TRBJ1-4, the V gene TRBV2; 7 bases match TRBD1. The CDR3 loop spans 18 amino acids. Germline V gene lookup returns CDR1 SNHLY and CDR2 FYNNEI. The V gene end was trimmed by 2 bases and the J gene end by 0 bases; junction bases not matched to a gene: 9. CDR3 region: CASSELDRILATNEKLFF. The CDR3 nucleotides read TGTGCCAGCAGTGAACTGGACAGGATCTTAGCAACTAATGAAAAACTGTTTTTT.

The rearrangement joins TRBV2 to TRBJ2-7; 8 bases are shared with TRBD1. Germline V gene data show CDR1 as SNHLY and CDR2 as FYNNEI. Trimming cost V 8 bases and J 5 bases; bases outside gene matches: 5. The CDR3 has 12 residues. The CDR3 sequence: CASCRGLDEQYF. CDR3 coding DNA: TGTGCCAGCTGCAGGGGGCTGGACGAGCAGTACTTC.

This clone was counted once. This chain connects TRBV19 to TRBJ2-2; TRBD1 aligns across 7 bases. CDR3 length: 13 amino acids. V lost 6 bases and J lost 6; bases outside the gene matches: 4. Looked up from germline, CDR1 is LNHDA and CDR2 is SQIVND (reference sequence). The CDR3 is CASSPQGSGELFF. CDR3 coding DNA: TGTGCCAGTAGCCCACAGGGGTCCGGGGAGCTGTTTTTT. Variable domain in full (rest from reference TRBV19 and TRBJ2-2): DGGITQSPKYLFRKEGQNVTLSCEQNLNHDAMYWYRQDPGQGLRLIYYSQIVNDFQKGDIAEGYSVSREKKESFPLTVTSAQKNPTAFYLCASSPQGSGELFFGEGSRLTVL.

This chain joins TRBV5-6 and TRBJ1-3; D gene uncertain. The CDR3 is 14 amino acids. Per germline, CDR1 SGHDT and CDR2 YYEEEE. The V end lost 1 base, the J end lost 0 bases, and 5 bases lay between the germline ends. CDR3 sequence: CASSLLSSGNTIYF. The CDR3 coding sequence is TGTGCCAGCAGCTTGCTCAGCTCTGGAAACACCATATATTTT.

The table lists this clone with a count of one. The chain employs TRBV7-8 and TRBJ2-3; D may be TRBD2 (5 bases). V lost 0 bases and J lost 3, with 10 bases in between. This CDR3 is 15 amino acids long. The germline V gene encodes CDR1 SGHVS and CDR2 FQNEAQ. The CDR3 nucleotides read TGTGCCAGCAGCTTAGCGCTAGGACTTACAGATACGCAGTATTTT. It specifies CASSLALGLTDTQYF.

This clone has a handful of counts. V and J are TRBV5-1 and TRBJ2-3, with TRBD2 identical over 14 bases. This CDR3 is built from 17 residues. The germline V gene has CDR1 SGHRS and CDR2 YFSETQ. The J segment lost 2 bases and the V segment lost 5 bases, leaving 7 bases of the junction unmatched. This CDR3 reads CASRSGTSGGPTDTQYF. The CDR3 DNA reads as TGCGCCAGCAGGTCCGGGACTAGCGGGGGCCCCACAGATACGCAGTATTTT.

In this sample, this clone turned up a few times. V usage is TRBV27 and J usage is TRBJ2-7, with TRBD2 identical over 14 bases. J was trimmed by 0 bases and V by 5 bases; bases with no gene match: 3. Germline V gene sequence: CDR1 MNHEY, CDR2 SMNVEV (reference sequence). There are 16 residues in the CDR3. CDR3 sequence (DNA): TGTGCCAGCAGTCGGGGACTAGCGGGGGCCTCCTACGAGCAGTACTTC. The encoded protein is CASSRGLAGASYEQYF.

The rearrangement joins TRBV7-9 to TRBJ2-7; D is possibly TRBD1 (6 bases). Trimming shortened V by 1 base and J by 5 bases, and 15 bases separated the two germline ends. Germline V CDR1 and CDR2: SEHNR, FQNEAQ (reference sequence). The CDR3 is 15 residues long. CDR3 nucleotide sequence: TGTGCCAGCAGCTTAGTGTGGCAGGGGTCCGACGAGCAGTACTTC. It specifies CASSLVWQGSDEQYF.

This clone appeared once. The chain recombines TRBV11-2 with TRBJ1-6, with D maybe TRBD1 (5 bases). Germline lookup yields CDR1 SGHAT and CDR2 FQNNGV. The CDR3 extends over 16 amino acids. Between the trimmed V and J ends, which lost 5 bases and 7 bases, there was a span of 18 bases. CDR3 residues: CASSPSVGGENSPLHF. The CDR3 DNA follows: TGTGCCAGCAGCCCATCCGTGGGGGGAGAAAATTCACCCCTCCACTTT.

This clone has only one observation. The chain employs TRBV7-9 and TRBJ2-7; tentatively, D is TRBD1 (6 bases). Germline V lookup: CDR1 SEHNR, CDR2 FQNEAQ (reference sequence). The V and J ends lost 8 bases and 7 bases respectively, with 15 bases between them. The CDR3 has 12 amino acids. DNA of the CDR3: TGTGCCAGCTCATACAGGGTTGGGGAGCAGTACTTC. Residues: CASSYRVGEQYF.